The 23 T cell receptor beta chains given below trace back to one sample, sequenced in a study of T cell responses to AZD1222 COVID-19 vaccine. Using immunoSEQ multiplex PCR, the repertoire was profiled, and TCRdb retains in-frame clones only, with some absent. The profile shows roughly 130,000 clones, 87% of them singletons. The material sequenced was peripheral blood, taken on day 0 of AZD1222 vaccination. The receptor set was obtained from an adult in good health.

V and J are TRBV27 and TRBJ2-1, with unresolved D. V gave up 1 base and J gave up 0 bases, with 10 bases separating them. The germline gives CDR1 MNHEY, CDR2 SMNVEV (reference sequence). This CDR3 contains 16 residues. CDR3 region: CASSLWSGSSYNEQFF. The CDR3 DNA follows: TGTGCCAGCAGTTTATGGTCTGGTAGCTCCTACAATGAGCAGTTCTTC.

This clone came up once. This rearrangement joins TRBV6-5 to TRBJ1-1; D perhaps matches TRBD1 (5 bases). The V end was cut by 7 bases, the J end by 1 base, with 13 bases between. The length of the CDR3 is 14 residues. The germline V gene encodes CDR1 MNHEY and CDR2 SVGAGI. CDR3: CASKWAGRNTEAFF. The CDR3, as DNA: TGTGCCAGCAAGTGGGCAGGGAGGAACACTGAAGCTTTCTTT.

The CDR3 loop reads CASSQGQGSSYEQYF. In DNA, the CDR3 is TGCGCCAGCAGCCAGGGACAGGGTAGCTCCTACGAGCAGTACTTC. The chain combines TRBV4-3 with TRBJ2-7; 9 nucleotides line up with TRBD1. This CDR3 comprises 15 residues. V was clipped by 3 bases and J by 0 bases; unmatched bases: 3. Germline V gene data show CDR1 as LGHNA and CDR2 as YSLEER.

This clone was seen a few times. The CDR3 loop is CASSDGGEQYF. In DNA, the CDR3 is TGCGCCAGCAGCGATGGAGGCGAGCAGTACTTC. The rearrangement joins TRBV5-1 to TRBJ2-7, with D maybe TRBD2 (5 bases). Deletions cut 4 bases from V and 6 bases from J, with 8 bases between. Germline V gives CDR1 SGHRS, CDR2 YFSETQ. This CDR3 is built from 11 residues.

The J gene is TRBJ1-3, the V gene TRBV28, with D unclear. The germline V gene has CDR1 MDHEN and CDR2 SYDVKM. V lost 5 bases and J lost 0, with 5 bases in between. CDR3 length: 13 amino acids. The CDR3 DNA sequence: TGTGCCAGCAGTGGGGTCTCTGGAAACACCATATATTTT. This gives the protein CASSGVSGNTIYF.

The genes are TRBV4-2 and TRBJ1-5; 7 bases match TRBD1. This CDR3 is built from 16 residues. Germline V gene sequence: CDR1 LGHNA, CDR2 YNFKEQ. V lost 6 bases to trimming and J lost 4 bases; unmatched junction nucleotides: 12. The CDR3 protein is CASSPGGGPANQPQHF. In nucleotides, the CDR3 is TGTGCCAGCAGTCCGGGAGGGGGCCCCGCTAATCAGCCCCAGCATTTT.

The chain has TRBV7-9 and TRBJ1-6, with D perhaps matching TRBD1 (6 bases). This CDR3 is built from 16 residues. Germline lookup yields CDR1 SEHNR and CDR2 FQNEAQ (reference sequence). The germline V and J ends were trimmed by 5 bases and 4 bases, with 15 bases remaining between them. CDR3 in DNA: TGTGCCAGCAGCGGGACAATGGCCCATTATAATTCACCCCTCCACTTT. This sequence encodes CASSGTMAHYNSPLHF.

CDR3 DNA: TGTGCCAGTACCACGACTAGCGGGGGGGCCTGGCCGCAGTATTTT. Its translation: CASTTTSGGAWPQYF. The chain is built from TRBV19 and TRBJ2-3; 14 bases match TRBD2. Trimming took 7 bases from V and 10 from J; bases not matched to a gene: 10. The CDR3 extends over 15 amino acids. The germline V gene has CDR1 LNHDA and CDR2 SQIVND (reference sequence). The full variable domain, in which reference TRBV19 and TRBJ2-3 provide the parts outside the CDR3, is DGGITQSPKYLFRKEGQNVTLSCEQNLNHDAMYWYRQDPGQGLRLIYYSQIVNDFQKGDIAEGYSVSREKKESFPLTVTSAQKNPTAFYLCASTTTSGGAWPQYFGPGTRLTVL.

J is TRBJ2-3 and V is TRBV6-2 or TRBV6-3; tentatively, D is TRBD1 or TRBD2 (5 bases each). V gave up 6 bases and J gave up 0 bases, with 13 bases separating them. The germline gives CDR1 MNHEY, CDR2 SVGEGT. The CDR3 is made up of 15 amino acids. The DNA of the CDR3 is TGTGCCAGCAGCGACCCGGGACCAAGCACAGATACGCAGTATTTT. This gives the protein CASSDPGPSTDTQYF.

This chain joins TRBV18 and TRBJ2-7; tentative D call: TRBD2 (6 bases). The CDR3 contains 14 residues. V was cut by 3 bases and J by 4 bases, with 13 bases left in between. Per germline, CDR1 KGHSH and CDR2 LQKENI. The CDR3 here is CASSPAGLRYEQYF. DNA for the CDR3: TGTGCCAGCTCACCTGCGGGGCTACGGTACGAGCAGTACTTC.

The rearrangement links TRBV7-9 to TRBJ1-5, with 7 bases lining up with TRBD1. V was clipped by 4 bases and J by 7 bases; unmatched bases: 4. Germline V CDR1 and CDR2: SEHNR, FQNEAQ (reference sequence). The CDR3 runs 13 residues. CDR3 nucleotide sequence: TGTGCCAGCAGCTCGACAGGGCTCCAGCCCCAGCATTTT. Translation: CASSSTGLQPQHF.

This chain connects TRBV4-1 to TRBJ1-1, with no clear D. The CDR3 covers 14 residues. V lost 4 bases to trimming and J lost 1 base, with 10 bases between them. Germline CDR1 and CDR2: MGHRA and YSYEKL. The DNA of the CDR3 is TGCGCCAGCAGCCCCGAGGTGGGGAACACTGAAGCTTTCTTT. Protein product: CASSPEVGNTEAFF.

The DNA for the CDR3 is TGTGCCACCTCTCGGCAGGGCCTTTACCAAGAGACCCAGTACTTC. This encodes CATSRQGLYQETQYF. The chain joins TRBV19 to TRBJ2-5; D is possibly TRBD1 (5 bases). V was shortened by 10 bases and J by 0 bases, with 18 bases between the two germline ends. This CDR3 comprises 15 residues. CDR1 and CDR2 from the germline V gene are LNHDA and SQIVND (reference sequence).

Of note for this clone: This sample also contains other DNA sequences that code for the same CDR3. V and J are TRBV11-2 and TRBJ2-7; no clear D. Germline V gives CDR1 SGHAT, CDR2 FQNNGV. Trimming left V 1 base short and J 6 bases short, with 10 bases between. The CDR3 has 13 amino acids. CDR3 sequence: CASSLGGRGEQYF. The CDR3 bases are TGTGCCAGCAGCTTAGGAGGACGCGGCGAGCAGTACTTC.

This chain connects TRBV10-3 to TRBJ2-1; TRBD1 or TRBD2 may be the D gene (5 bases each). This CDR3 spans 12 amino acids. V lost 4 bases to trimming and J lost 7 bases, with 8 bases between them. From germline, CDR1 is ENHRY and CDR2 SYGVKD. CDR3 coding DNA: TGTGCCATCAGTGCGGGGCAAAATGAGCAGTTCTTC. It yields the protein CAISAGQNEQFF.

The chain couples TRBV6-1 to TRBJ2-7; tentative D call: TRBD2 (5 bases). Trimming stripped 8 bases from V and 6 bases from J, with 20 bases between. In germline, CDR1 is MNHNS, CDR2 SASEGT. This CDR3 is 14 amino acids long. The CDR3 loop reads CASGRGARGSEQYF. The CDR3 bases are TGTGCCAGCGGGAGAGGCGCCCGAGGAAGCGAGCAGTACTTC.

The gene calls are TRBV7-3 and TRBJ2-1; maybe TRBD1 (5 bases). Trimming left V 5 bases short and J 6 bases short, with 11 bases between. Germline CDR1 and CDR2: SGHTA and FQGTGA. The length of the CDR3 is 13 residues. CDR3 sequence: CASSPDQGNEQFF. CDR3 nucleotides: TGTGCCAGCAGCCCTGACCAGGGCAATGAGCAGTTCTTC.

This clone came up a few times. One end of the junction fails to match germline, which may point to a read error. CDR3 nucleotide sequence: TGTGCCAGCAGCCTAGCCGGGTCTCCCGACTCCTACGAGCAGTACTTC. This sequence encodes CASSLAGSPDSYEQYF. V usage is TRBV7-2 and J usage is TRBJ2-7; tentatively, D is TRBD2 (5 bases). The CDR3 is made up of 16 amino acids. The germline V gene has CDR1 SGHTA and CDR2 FQGNSA.

This chain links TRBV5-1 with TRBJ1-2, with a weak D call TRBD1 (5 bases). Trimming took off 4 bases at V and 1 base at J, with 20 bases between the two ends. Germline loops: CDR1 SGHRS, CDR2 YFSETQ. This CDR3 is 17 amino acids long. The DNA of the CDR3 is TGCGCCAGCAGCCCCCAGGGCCCCACTACCTTTAACTATGGCTACACCTTC. The encoded protein is CASSPQGPTTFNYGYTF.

The chain combines TRBV12-2 with TRBJ2-7; the tabulated D call, TRBD2, remains unverified against the DNA. TRBV12-2 corresponds to a pseudogene. CDR3 length equals 15 residues. The CDR3 is CASRLFSSGCYEQYF. The DNA of the CDR3 is TGTGCAAGTCGCTTGTTTTCTAGCGGGTGCTACGAGCAGTACTTC.

J is TRBJ2-2 and V is TRBV4-1, with D unresolved. V was clipped by 1 base and J by 5 bases, with 5 bases between them. The CDR3 spans 13 residues. Germline values: CDR1 MGHRA, CDR2 YSYEKL. The CDR3 nucleotides are TGCGCCAGCAGCCAAGTGGGAACCGGGGAGCTGTTTTTT. Amino acid sequence: CASSQVGTGELFF.

The V gene is TRBV5-1, the J gene TRBJ1-6, with D unclear. The CDR3 has 14 residues. V lost 4 bases and J lost 4, with 9 bases in between. In germline, CDR1 is SGHRS, CDR2 YFSETQ. DNA for the CDR3: TGCGCCAGCAGCCCCGGAGATTATAATTCACCCCTCCACTTT. This codes for CASSPGDYNSPLHF.

V and J are TRBV5-5 and TRBJ1-2; 8 positions match TRBD1. This CDR3 spans 15 amino acids. Germline CDR1 is SGHKS and CDR2 is YYEKEE (reference sequence). V shed 9 bases and J 7 bases; nucleotides not matched to a gene: 17. CDR3 region: CATQTSGGVRGGYTF. CDR3 DNA: TGTGCCACCCAGACGTCAGGGGGCGTTAGAGGTGGCTACACCTTC.